This T cell receptor beta chain was identified in a study of chemoradiotherapy in HPV16-positive cancers. Findings and caveats of the study: Candidate HPV-specific clones and E7-related TCR motifs grew in tumor during treatment.

Notes on this clone: Antigen: not known.

Assay: immunoSEQ multiplex PCR; the TCRdb copy retains only in-frame clones and omits some. The sample contains about 32,000 clones, approximately 89% of which appear only once. The germline V and J ends were trimmed by 0 bases and 6 bases, with 12 bases remaining between them. The CDR3 runs to 14 residues. Germline V CDR1 and CDR2: SGHRS, YFSETQ. The TCR originated in a human donor with HPV-associated anogenital cancer. The V and J genes are TRBV5-1 and TRBJ1-1; maybe TRBD1 (5 bases). The starting material was blood, obtained from a patient who underwent chemoradiotherapy. CDR3 sequence (DNA): TGCGCCAGCAGCTTGGTTGCCGGGGCCTCTGAAGCTTTCTTT. This translates into CASSLVAGASEAFF.